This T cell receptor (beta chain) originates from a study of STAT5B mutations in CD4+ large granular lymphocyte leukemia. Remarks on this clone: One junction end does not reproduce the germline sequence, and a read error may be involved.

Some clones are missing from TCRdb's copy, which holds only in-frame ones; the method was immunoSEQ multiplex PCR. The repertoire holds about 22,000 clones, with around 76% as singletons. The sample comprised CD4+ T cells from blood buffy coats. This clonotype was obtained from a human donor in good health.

The CDR3 here is CASGGTNLHRDF. In nucleotides, the CDR3 is TGTGCCAGCGGGGGGACCAACTTGCATCGGGACTTC. This chain uses TRBV28 with TRBJ2-7, with a possible D match to TRBD2 (6 bases). CDR3 size: 12 residues. CDR1 is MDHEN, CDR2 SYDVKM, per germline.